These 21 T cell receptor beta chains originate from one sample sequenced in a study of CD8 T cells in ankylosing spondylitis. TCRdb re-analysed the 5' RACE reads in MiXCR, keeping a single row per CDR3 protein. The data contain hundreds of thousands of distinct CDR3 sequences, under 12% of them singletons. The source material was blood, either unsorted or a sorted T cell fraction (not recorded which). These receptors were obtained from a male donor with ankylosing spondylitis or in good health (not recorded which).

This clonotype was observed at least ten times. V gene TRBV7-2 combines with J gene TRBJ1-3; D ambiguous. The CDR3 totals 14 residues. Germline V gives CDR1 SGHTA, CDR2 FQGNSA. The V end was cut by 3 bases, the J end by 4 bases, with 10 bases between. The CDR3 is CASSFTALGNTIYF. CDR3 coding DNA: TGTGCCAGCAGCTTTACAGCCTTGGGAAACACCATATATTTT.

The chain employs TRBV12-3 or TRBV12-4 and TRBJ2-5, with D maybe TRBD1 (6 bases). This CDR3 is 18 amino acids long. V was pared by 4 bases and J by 4 bases, with 25 bases between. The CDR3 spells CASSYGAGALAFRETQYF. The DNA of the CDR3 is TGTGCCAGCAGTTACGGGGCAGGGGCTTTGGCATTCAGAGAGACCCAGTACTTC.

This clonotype came up many times. This chain connects TRBV2 to TRBJ1-3; TRBD1 is a possible D gene (6 bases). Trimming cost V 5 bases and J 2 bases, with 13 bases left between them. This CDR3 region has 15 residues. From germline, CDR1 is SNHLY and CDR2 FYNNEI. The chain's CDR3 is CASSMDREPGNTIYF. CDR3 nucleotide sequence: TGTGCCAGCAGTATGGACAGAGAACCTGGAAACACCATATATTTT. The full variable domain, its missing parts supplied by reference TRBV2 and TRBJ1-3, is EPEVTQTPSHQVTQMGQEVILRCVPISNHLYFYWYRQILGQKVEFLVSFYNNEISEKSEIFDDQFSVERPDGSNFTLKIRSTKLEDSAMYFCASSMDREPGNTIYFGEGSWLTVV.

This clonotype was recorded at least ten times. In DNA, the CDR3 is TGTGCCAGCAGCGTAAGGGGGACAGTGAGCACAGATACGCAGTATTTT. Its translation: CASSVRGTVSTDTQYF. The rearrangement uses TRBV9 and TRBJ2-3, with 7 bases that match TRBD1. The V segment lost 1 base and the J segment 0 bases; nucleotides outside the gene matches: 5. This CDR3 spans 16 amino acids. Germline-derived CDR1 and CDR2 are SGDLS and YYNGEE.

This clonotype was counted at least ten times. J is TRBJ2-7 and V is TRBV20-1; 8 bases are shared with TRBD1. Unmatched junction bases numbered 15, after V lost 5 bases and J lost 6 bases. This CDR3 has 15 amino acids. Germline lookup yields CDR1 DFQATT and CDR2 SNEGSKA (reference sequence). The CDR3 spells CSAVPSRTGMREQYF. CDR3 sequence (DNA): TGCAGTGCTGTCCCTAGTAGGACAGGGATGCGCGAGCAGTACTTC.

The chain joins TRBV7-2 to TRBJ2-3, with 10 bases identical to TRBD2. V gave up 5 bases and J gave up 3 bases; unmatched junction bases: 5. This CDR3 contains 15 residues. Germline lookup yields CDR1 SGHTA and CDR2 FQGNSA. CDR3 loop: CASSEGLAATDTQYF. CDR3 nucleotide sequence: TGTGCCAGCAGCGAAGGACTAGCGGCAACAGATACGCAGTATTTT.

V usage is TRBV6-5 and J usage is TRBJ2-7; D uncertain. V lost 2 bases and J lost 5, with 13 bases in between. Per the germline V gene, CDR1 is MNHEY and CDR2 is SVGAGI. The length of the CDR3 is 14 residues. The CDR3 coding sequence is TGTGCCAGCAGTTACAAAAACAGCCCCCACGAGCAGTACTTC. Translated: CASSYKNSPHEQYF.

This clonotype has more than one count but fewer than ten. The chain is built from TRBV19 and TRBJ2-3; 8 bases line up with TRBD2. The V gene's germline CDR1 is LNHDA and CDR2 SQIVND (reference sequence). The CDR3 runs 15 residues. The V and J ends lost 3 bases and 2 bases, in that order; junction bases with no gene match: 4. CDR3 amino acids: CASSMTGGDTDTQYF. For the CDR3, the DNA is TGTGCCAGTAGTATGACCGGGGGGGACACAGATACGCAGTATTTT.

J is TRBJ2-3 and V is TRBV19; no definite D call. The V end lost 3 bases, the J end lost 6 bases, and 4 bases lay between the germline ends. Germline CDR1 LNHDA, CDR2 SQIVND (reference sequence). This CDR3 contains 11 residues. The CDR3 reads CASSIEDTQYF. As DNA, the CDR3 is TGTGCCAGTAGTATCGAGGATACGCAGTATTTT.

This chain uses TRBV28 with TRBJ2-2, with D maybe TRBD2 (7 bases). CDR1 and CDR2 from the germline V gene are MDHEN and SYDVKM. The V and J ends lost 9 bases and 5 bases respectively, with 28 bases between them. The CDR3 runs 18 residues. This CDR3 reads CARGGALRQEATTGELFF. CDR3 nucleotides: TGTGCCAGGGGGGGGGCCCTCCGACAGGAAGCAACAACCGGGGAGCTGTTTTTT.

In its sample, this clonotype was seen many times. V and J are TRBV12-3 or TRBV12-4 and TRBJ1-1, with 8 bases aligning to TRBD1. J lost 4 bases, V lost 5 bases, and 6 bases had no gene match. The CDR3 is made up of 14 amino acids. CDR3 in DNA: TGTGCCAGCAGTCGCGACAGGGGTTCCACTGAAGCTTTCTTT. Its translation is CASSRDRGSTEAFF.

This clonotype was detected ten times or more. The V gene is TRBV20-1, the J gene TRBJ2-3; 8 bases are a match to TRBD1. The V and J ends lost 3 bases and 2 bases, in that order; junction bases with no gene match: 7. The CDR3 runs 15 residues. Germline V gene sequence: CDR1 DFQATT, CDR2 SNEGSKA (reference sequence). CDR3 DNA: TGCAGTGCTAGTCCCATGCAGGGGGCCACAGATACGCAGTATTTT. This encodes CSASPMQGATDTQYF.

This chain uses TRBV5-6 with TRBJ2-3; 9 nucleotides match TRBD2. V trimming: 3 bases; J trimming: 5 bases; junction bases outside the gene matches: 10. Per germline, CDR1 SGHDT and CDR2 YYEEEE. The CDR3 length is 16 residues. The chain's CDR3 is CASSWGGGGAEDTQYF. In DNA form, the CDR3 reads TGTGCCAGCAGCTGGGGTGGCGGGGGGGCAGAAGATACGCAGTATTTT.

This clonotype was observed a few times. V and J are TRBV7-9 and TRBJ2-3, with D perhaps given as TRBD1 or TRBD2 (5 bases each). V was trimmed by 2 bases and J by 2 bases, leaving 14 bases between them. Germline V gene sequence: CDR1 SEHNR, CDR2 FQNEAQ (reference sequence). This CDR3 has 16 residues. CDR3 DNA: TGTGCCAGCAGCTTATACGGTCGGGGACCCACAGATACGCAGTATTTT. Protein sequence: CASSLYGRGPTDTQYF.

This clonotype was found many times. The chain links TRBV6-4 to TRBJ1-1, with D tentatively TRBD1 (6 bases). This CDR3 is built from 13 residues. CDR1 MRHNA and CDR2 SNTAGT come from the germline V gene. The V end was cut by 3 bases, the J end by 5 bases, with 10 bases between. The CDR3 loop reads CASSEGAGTEAFF. CDR3 coding DNA: TGTGCCAGCAGTGAGGGGGCAGGAACTGAAGCTTTCTTT.

This clonotype was seen many times. J is TRBJ2-7 and V is TRBV7-2, with 14 bases identical to TRBD2. CDR1 and CDR2 from the germline V gene are SGHTA and FQGNSA. The J segment lost 5 bases and the V segment lost 1 base, leaving 4 bases of the junction unmatched. This CDR3 is built from 16 residues. The CDR3 spells CASSLGLAGGRNEQYF. The CDR3 DNA is TGTGCCAGCAGCTTAGGACTAGCGGGGGGGCGGAACGAGCAGTACTTC.

In its sample, this clonotype was seen a few times. The rearrangement joins TRBV27 to TRBJ2-7; D is perhaps TRBD1 (5 bases). This CDR3 has 15 amino acids. Trimming stripped 10 bases from V and 2 bases from J, with 21 bases between. CDR1 is MNHEY and CDR2 is SMNVEV in the germline V gene (reference sequence). The CDR3 DNA sequence: TGTGCCACCACCTTCGGTACAGGTCAGACCTACGAGCAGTACTTC. This translates into CATTFGTGQTYEQYF.

This clonotype turned up a few times. The CDR3 spells CASSSGTDGLTQYF. The DNA for the CDR3 is TGTGCCAGCAGCTCCGGGACCGACGGGTTGACCCAGTACTTC. The rearrangement links TRBV7-6 to TRBJ2-5; D is possibly TRBD1 or TRBD2 (5 bases each). CDR3 length equals 14 residues. Germline lookup yields CDR1 SGHVS and CDR2 FNYEAQ. Trimming stripped 4 bases from V and 7 bases from J, with 16 bases between.

This clonotype was seen ten or more times. This sequence joins TRBV5-1 and TRBJ2-3, with no clear D. Trimming removed 1 base from V and 4 bases from J, with 7 bases in between. Germline CDR1 is SGHRS and CDR2 is YFSETQ. The CDR3 is 13 residues long. For the CDR3, the DNA is TGCGCCAGCAGCTTGATGCTCTCAGATACGCAGTATTTT. Translating gives CASSLMLSDTQYF.

This clonotype was recorded a few times. The chain couples TRBV6-2 or TRBV6-3 to TRBJ1-5; TRBD1 matches 9 bases. This CDR3 is built from 15 residues. The junction had 10 bases not matched to a gene; V was cut back by 6 bases and J by 7 bases. Looked up from germline, CDR1 is MNHEY and CDR2 is SVGEGT. The CDR3 spells CASSPGTGLRQPQHF. As DNA, the CDR3 is TGTGCCAGCAGCCCCGGGACAGGGTTGCGACAGCCCCAGCATTTT.

The CDR3 loop is CSASEEGISYEQYF. For the CDR3, the DNA is TGCAGTGCTAGCGAGGAGGGGATCTCCTACGAGCAGTACTTC. The J gene is TRBJ2-7, the V gene TRBV20-1, with a possible D match to TRBD2 (6 bases). The CDR3 extends over 14 amino acids. Germline assignment: CDR1 DFQATT and CDR2 SNEGSKA (reference sequence). V was pared by 3 bases and J by 0 bases, with 12 bases between.